The 3 T cell receptor beta chains below were found in one sample sequenced in a study of cytomegalovirus exposure and HLA in healthy donors. Primers for the PCR totalled 60 Vbeta and 13 Jbeta. TCRdb's copy holds only in-frame clones and misses some; the assay was immunoSEQ multiplex PCR. The repertoire holds around 120,000 clones, around four fifths seen once, with around 3.7% in the top ten. Sequenced: PBMCs. The receptors were gathered from a woman aged 40-49 years in good health and CMV-seronegative.

CDR3 DNA: TGTGCCAGCAGCGTCGGGACTAGTTCCGGGGAGCTGTTTTTT. Protein sequence: CASSVGTSSGELFF. V gene TRBV9 combines with J gene TRBJ2-2, with 8 nucleotides matching TRBD2. Trimming removed 2 bases from V and 6 bases from J; junction bases left unmatched: 3. The CDR3 has 14 residues. The germline CDR1 and CDR2 sequences are SGDLS and YYNGEE.

V and J are TRBV27 and TRBJ2-5; tentative D call: TRBD1 (6 bases). The last part of the DNA fits TRBJ2-7 better; the J call may be wrong. CDR3 length: 15 residues. Germline CDR1 is MNHEY and CDR2 is SMNVEV (reference sequence). The CDR3 region has the DNA TGTGCCAGCACAACGGGACAAAGAGGGCCCTACGAGCAGTACTTC. Its translation is CASTTGQRGPYEQYF.

CDR3 coding DNA: TGTGCCAGCACCTTAGGCGGGGACAGAGCCTACGAGCAGTACTTC. Protein sequence: CASTLGGDRAYEQYF. The J gene is TRBJ2-7, the V gene TRBV5-4; maybe TRBD1 (7 bases). The V gene lost 6 bases and the J gene lost 2 bases, with 18 bases spanning the gap. The germline CDR1 and CDR2 sequences are SGHNT and YYREEE (reference sequence). The CDR3 loop spans 15 amino acids.